This T cell receptor beta chain was found in a study of T cells expressing NK-cell markers. On the study more broadly: The study drew TCR beta repertoires from sorted CD3+CD56+NKG2C+, CD3+CD56+NKG2C- and CD3+CD56-NKG2C+ T cells.

General study findings and limits: The HCMV specificity of the expanded NKG2C+ T cell clones stayed unresolved.

With respect to this clonotype: The antigen remains undetermined.

TCRdb re-called the 5' RACE reads and gives one entry per CDR3 protein, without DNA. The listing contains about 460,000 distinct CDR3 sequences. This CDR3 region has 16 residues. In germline, CDR1 is SGHVS, CDR2 FQNEAQ. The source material was blood T cells: a sorted CD56 or NKG2C T cell subset, CD4+ or CD8+ T cells, or bulk PBMC T cells (not recorded which). This TCR came from a woman in her 50s in good health. The J gene is TRBJ1-2, the V gene TRBV7-8; TCRdb lists TRBD1, though no DNA is available to test this call. This CDR3 reads CASSLRPTGRFYGYTF.